This TCR beta chain was captured in a study of T-cell memory formation after mild COVID-19. TCRdb analysed the 5' RACE reads with MiXCR anew, one entry per CDR3 protein. The profile shows around 80,000 distinct CDR3 sequences, roughly 13% of them singletons. Germline CDR1 reads LGHNT; CDR2 reads FRNRAP. The CDR3 contains 16 residues. After removal of 7 bases from V and 2 bases from J, the junction contained 11 bases not matched to a gene. Material for sequencing was PBMCs or a T cell subset sorted from them (not recorded which). V and J are TRBV12-5 and TRBJ1-2, with TRBD1 matching 9 bases. The origin of this receptor is a man younger than 30 who had mild COVID-19 (a few samples of this study predate the infection). Cell type and time point are not known. The CDR3 here is CASAPKRTGANYGYTF. DNA of the CDR3: TGTGCTAGTGCCCCAAAAAGGACAGGGGCGAACTATGGCTACACCTTC.